Detailed here is one T cell receptor beta chain. The antigen is undetermined. These data belong to a study of vaccination effects on CD4 cells after COVID-19. Study-wide background: Sampling occurred 16 days and one week pre-vaccination in a couple of convalescent patients.

Sequenced by immunoSEQ multiplex PCR; TCRdb stores in-frame clones only, minus some. The table includes tens of thousands of clones, approximately 73% detected once. In the ViraFEST assay, antigen-specific CD4+ clonotypes were identified by expansion after peptide-pool stimulation. At the end of roughly ten days of culture, CD4+ T cells were isolated. SARS-CoV-2 infection was confirmed by PCR in the person between March and December 2020. Germline-derived CDR1 and CDR2 are SQVTM and ANQGSEA. Trimming took 3 bases from V and 1 from J, leaving 12 bases between them. The CDR3 extends over 14 amino acids.

This rearrangement joins TRBV29-1 to TRBJ2-5; D remains ambiguous. Sample: CD4+ T cells from PBMCs cultured with a peptide pool, taken before COVID-19 vaccination. This TCR was recovered from a human donor who had a prior SARS-CoV-2 infection. The chain's CDR3 is CSVDSLDGQETQYF. The CDR3 bases are TGCAGCGTTGACAGTTTGGACGGCCAAGAGACCCAGTACTTC.